This T cell receptor (beta chain) was found in a study of graft-versus-host responses after intestinal transplantation. The wider study: Multivisceral, liver-intestinal, or isolated intestinal transplants were received by the recipients. Every recipient underwent anti-thymocyte globulin induction, then tacrolimus and steroids for about three years.

Trimming took 4 bases from V and 7 from J; bases not matched to a gene: 6. Germline CDR1 reads SGDLS; CDR2 reads YYNGEE. This CDR3 spans 13 amino acids. About this clone itself: What it binds is unknown.

TCRdb's table, derived via immunoSEQ multiplex PCR, lists solely in-frame clones and lacks some. The sample includes 30,000 to 40,000 clones, over 85% of them seen just once. Regarding the study as a whole: In patients with graft-donor T cell macrochimerism, allograft graft-versus-host to host-versus-graft clonal ratios were high. Analysis identified GvH clones in recipient marrow, with some appearing first in ileum or blood.

The TCR originated in a human patient who received an intestinal transplant, so some T cells may come from the graft donor. The chain employs TRBV9 and TRBJ1-1; 8 bases align to TRBD1. The sample consisted of PBMCs, taken 16 days after intestinal transplant. CDR3 coding DNA: TGTGCCAGCAGCCCGGGACAGGACGTTGAAGCTTTCTTT. Protein product: CASSPGQDVEAFF.